This T cell receptor beta chain was documented in a study of CD8 T cells in Susac syndrome. It was treatment-naive patients with stable or active relapsing-remitting disease who made up the multiple sclerosis controls. TEMRA cells were enriched by FACS, and CD4+ and CD8+ T cells were negatively isolated. With random hexamers, reverse transcription was performed on roughly 0.5 to 1 ug of RNA. TCRdb itself ran the immunoSEQ multiplex PCR reads through MiXCR, one entry per CDR3 protein. This table holds under 350,000 distinct CDR3 sequences, about 91% found once. Germline CDR1 SGHNT, CDR2 YYREEE (reference sequence). The CDR3 runs 14 residues. V was cut by 4 bases and J by 2 bases, with 12 bases left in between.

The sample taken for sequencing was CD4+ T cells from PBMCs. The source is a human donor with multiple sclerosis. The V and J genes are TRBV5-4 and TRBJ1-2; D is uncertain. The DNA of the CDR3 is TGTGCCAGCAGCCCCCCCGAGATAAACTATGGCTACACCTTC. It translates to CASSPPEINYGYTF.